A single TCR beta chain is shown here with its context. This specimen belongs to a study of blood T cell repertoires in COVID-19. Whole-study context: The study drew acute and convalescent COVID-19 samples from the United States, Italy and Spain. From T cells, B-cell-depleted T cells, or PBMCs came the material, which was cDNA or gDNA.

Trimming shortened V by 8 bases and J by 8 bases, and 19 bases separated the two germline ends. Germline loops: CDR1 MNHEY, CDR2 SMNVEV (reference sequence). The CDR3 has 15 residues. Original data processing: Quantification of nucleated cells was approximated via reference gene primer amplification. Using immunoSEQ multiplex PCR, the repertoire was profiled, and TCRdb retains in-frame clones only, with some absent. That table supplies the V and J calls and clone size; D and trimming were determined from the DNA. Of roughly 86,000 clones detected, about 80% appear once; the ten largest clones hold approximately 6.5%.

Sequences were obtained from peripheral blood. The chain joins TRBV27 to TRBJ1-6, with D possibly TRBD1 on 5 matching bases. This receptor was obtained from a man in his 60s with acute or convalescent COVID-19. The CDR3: CASRFSGGSDSPLHF. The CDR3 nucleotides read TGTGCCAGCCGATTTTCGGGGGGGTCCGATTCACCCCTCCACTTT.